This is a list of T cell receptor beta chains from one sample in a study of blood T cell repertoires in COVID-19. The protocol was immunoSEQ multiplex PCR, while the TCRdb copy is restricted to in-frame clones and leaves out a portion. The repertoire holds over 150,000 clones, with about 80% as singletons. Sequenced: PBMCs or T cells enriched from blood (not recorded which). The receptors stem from a man between 35 and 55 years old who had recovered from COVID-19. Each CDR3 is given with its conserved first and last residue. The order of the fields is J gene, D gene, clone size, CDR3 length, V gene, CDR3 DNA, CDR3 protein. The D gene is left open where the match is weak. Size values are once, few and many counts, or a class for expanded clones, and some rows have none.

j_call: TRBJ1-5; d_call: -; clone_size: -; cdr3_length: 14; v_call: TRBV4-2; cdr3_nt: TGTGCCAGCAGCTTACCAGGGGCGGTAGTGCCCCAGCATTTT; cdr3_aa: CASSLPGAVVPQHF
j_call: TRBJ2-3; d_call: -; clone_size: once; cdr3_length: 14; v_call: TRBV6-5; cdr3_nt: TGTGCCAGCAGTCCTCCTCCCGGGGGAGATACGCAGTATTTT; cdr3_aa: CASSPPPGGDTQYF
j_call: TRBJ2-3; d_call: -; clone_size: -; cdr3_length: 18; v_call: TRBV21-1; cdr3_nt: TGTGCCAGCAGCTTATCGGCTAGCGGGGGAACCTCACGAGATACGCAGTATTTT; cdr3_aa: CASSLSASGGTSRDTQYF
j_call: TRBJ1-6; d_call: -; clone_size: -; cdr3_length: 13; v_call: TRBV18; cdr3_nt: TGTGCCAGCTCCCCGGGGGTCAATTCACCCCTCCACTTT; cdr3_aa: CASSPGVNSPLHF
j_call: TRBJ2-2; d_call: TRBD1; clone_size: -; cdr3_length: 16; v_call: TRBV7-8; cdr3_nt: TGTGCCAGCAGCCCCAGGGAGACAGGGTACGCCGGGGAGCTGTTTTTT; cdr3_aa: CASSPRETGYAGELFF
j_call: TRBJ1-2; d_call: -; clone_size: -; cdr3_length: 13; v_call: TRBV6-5; cdr3_nt: TGTGCCAGCAGGAGCACAGGGATTTATGGCTACACCTTC; cdr3_aa: CASRSTGIYGYTF
j_call: TRBJ1-1; d_call: -; clone_size: -; cdr3_length: 14; v_call: TRBV3-1/TRBV3-2; cdr3_nt: TGTGCCAGCAGCCATTGGACGGTGGGACAAGAAGCTTTCTTT; cdr3_aa: CASSHWTVGQEAFF
j_call: TRBJ1-1; d_call: -; clone_size: -; cdr3_length: 16; v_call: TRBV6-1; cdr3_nt: TGTGCCAGCAGTGAAGGGTTATCGACAGGGAACACTGAAGCTTTCTTT; cdr3_aa: CASSEGLSTGNTEAFF
j_call: TRBJ1-4; d_call: -; clone_size: -; cdr3_length: 12; v_call: TRBV15; cdr3_nt: TGTGCCACCAGCAGAGATGGCGAAAAACTGTTTTTT; cdr3_aa: CATSRDGEKLFF
j_call: TRBJ2-7; d_call: TRBD2; clone_size: -; cdr3_length: 15; v_call: TRBV5-1; cdr3_nt: TGCGCCAGCAGCTTACGGGGGGTTCTCTCCTACGAGCAGTACTTC; cdr3_aa: CASSLRGVLSYEQYF
j_call: TRBJ1-2; d_call: TRBD1; clone_size: -; cdr3_length: 14; v_call: TRBV19; cdr3_nt: TGTGCCAGCACCAACGGTAGGGACAGTGGTGGCTACACCTTC; cdr3_aa: CASTNGRDSGGYTF
j_call: TRBJ1-1; d_call: TRBD1; clone_size: -; cdr3_length: 13; v_call: TRBV29-1; cdr3_nt: TGCAGCGTTGCCGGAGACAGGGTCACTGAAGCTTTCTTT; cdr3_aa: CSVAGDRVTEAFF
j_call: TRBJ1-1; d_call: -; clone_size: few; cdr3_length: 14; v_call: TRBV2; cdr3_nt: TGTGCCAGCAGTCCATTAACCGCGGGCACTGAAGCTTTCTTT; cdr3_aa: CASSPLTAGTEAFF